One T cell receptor beta chain is described in this entry. With 0 bases removed from V and 3 bases from J, the gap between germline ends came to 12 bases. The germline V gene encodes CDR1 KGHSH and CDR2 LQKENI. The CDR3 is 16 residues long. In the original analysis: Reference gene primer amplification gave estimated nucleated cell counts. TCRdb's copy holds only in-frame clones and misses some; the assay was immunoSEQ multiplex PCR. That table supplies the V and J calls and clone size; D and trimming were determined from the DNA. The top ten hold over 0.85% of the sample, which has around 250,000 clones, around 89% seen once. This sample stems from a study of blood T cell repertoires in COVID-19. Turning to the study itself: The United States, Italy and Spain supplied acute and convalescent COVID-19 samples.

Participants reported their clinical history, and cohort assignment relied on those reports. Within 2 weeks of study entry, exposed participants had contacted a PCR-confirmed or clinician-diagnosed COVID-19 case. This sequence was found in a middle-aged man who had been exposed to COVID-19. Sequencing input: PBMCs or T cells enriched from blood (not recorded which). V usage is TRBV18 and J usage is TRBJ1-3; D is possibly TRBD1 (5 bases). CDR3 protein: CASSPPGTPIGNTIYF. The CDR3 DNA reads TGTGCCAGCTCACCACCGGGGACTCCTATTGGAAACACCATATATTTT. Full variable domain (remainder filled in from reference TRBV18 and TRBJ1-3): NAGVMQNPRHLVRRRGQEARLRCSPMKGHSHVYWYRQLPEEGLKFMVYLQKENIIDESGMPKERFSAEFPKEGPSILRIQQVVRGDSAAYFCASSPPGTPIGNTIYFGEGSWLTVV.